The 26 T cell receptor beta chains below all came from one sample that was sequenced in a study of T-cell reconstitution after alpha-beta-depleted transplantation in children. Unique molecular identifiers were incorporated during preparation of the TCRbeta library. MiXCR, applied by TCRdb to the PCR reads, yields one record per CDR3 protein. The data contain about 91,000 distinct CDR3 sequences, 7% to 10% of them singletons. Sequencing was performed on PBMCs from the stem cell graft donor, taken from the stem cell graft. Receptor source: a human donor who donated a stem cell graft to a child with congenital amegakaryocytic thrombocytopenia.

This clonotype was counted ten times or more. The genes are TRBV5-5 and TRBJ1-6, with a possible D match to TRBD1 (5 bases). In germline, CDR1 is SGHKS, CDR2 YYEKEE (reference sequence). V was shortened by 7 bases and J by 3 bases, with 11 bases between the two germline ends. The CDR3 loop spans 14 amino acids. This CDR3 reads CASGHTDYNSPLHF. CDR3 bases: TGTGCCAGCGGACACACAGACTATAATTCACCCCTCCACTTT.

This clonotype was seen repeatedly, ten times or more. The rearrangement links TRBV12-3 or TRBV12-4 to TRBJ2-5; D perhaps matches TRBD1 (5 bases). V lost 2 bases and J lost 5, with 15 bases in between. CDR3 length: 15 amino acids. CDR3: CASSLMGPAQETQYF. The CDR3 DNA follows: TGTGCCAGCAGTTTAATGGGGCCCGCCCAGGAGACCCAGTACTTC.

This clonotype was counted only a few times. At one end the junction does not follow the germline gene, possibly because of a read error. The chain is built from TRBV2 and TRBJ2-4, with D perhaps matching TRBD2 (6 bases). CDR3 size: 17 residues. Germline lookup yields CDR1 SNHLY and CDR2 FYNNEI. CDR3 loop: CTSSRFGGNGPKNIQYF. DNA for the CDR3: TGTACCAGCAGCCGCTTTGGGGGGAATGGTCCCAAAAACATTCAGTACTTC.

The sample holds many counts of this clonotype. The chain carries TRBV5-1 and TRBJ1-3; perhaps TRBD1 as D (5 bases). There are 17 residues in the CDR3. Trimming took 0 bases from V and 3 from J, leaving 16 bases between them. CDR1 SGHRS and CDR2 YFSETQ come from the germline V gene. The CDR3 DNA reads TGCGCCAGCAGCTTGGACCCGGGGTCCAGGGATGGAAACACCATATATTTT. This codes for CASSLDPGSRDGNTIYF.

This clonotype was counted at least ten times. The chain combines TRBV29-1 with TRBJ1-1, with 7 nucleotides matching TRBD1. The CDR3 length is 15 residues. The V segment lost 4 bases and the J segment 4 bases; nucleotides outside the gene matches: 12. CDR1 and CDR2 (germline): SQVTM, ANQGSEA. CDR3 nucleotide sequence: TGCAGCGTTGGGGGGGGACAGACCGTGATCACTGAAGCTTTCTTT. Amino acid sequence: CSVGGGQTVITEAFF.

This clonotype was counted at least ten times. CDR3 DNA sequence: TGTGCCAGCAGTTTACGGCAGGTTTATAATTCACCCCTCCACTTT. It specifies CASSLRQVYNSPLHF. The rearrangement uses TRBV12-3 or TRBV12-4 and TRBJ1-6, with unresolved D. The CDR3 runs to 15 residues. The ends were cut back, 2 bases at V and 4 bases at J, with 9 bases in the middle.

This clonotype came up many times. This chain connects TRBV20-1 to TRBJ2-3, with 11 bases matching TRBD2. The CDR3 sequence is 15 residues long. Germline lookup yields CDR1 DFQATT and CDR2 SNEGSKA (reference sequence). J gave up 2 bases and V 5 bases, and 6 bases lay outside the gene matches. The CDR3 DNA sequence: TGCAGTGCTCGGGGGACTAGCGGACTCACAGATACGCAGTATTTT. Encoded protein: CSARGTSGLTDTQYF.

This clonotype was seen at least ten times. This chain uses TRBV30 with TRBJ2-1, with TRBD2 matching 11 bases. CDR3 length: 14 amino acids. J was trimmed by 6 bases and V by 3 bases; bases with no gene match: 4. Germline lookup yields CDR1 GTSNPN and CDR2 SVGIG (reference sequence). The CDR3 DNA sequence: TGTGCCTGGAGGACCGGGACTAGCGGCAATGAGCAGTTCTTC. It codes for CAWRTGTSGNEQFF.

This clonotype was counted many times. This chain joins TRBV18 and TRBJ2-7, with D tentatively TRBD2 (5 bases). This CDR3 spans 13 amino acids. Trimming took off 6 bases at V and 3 bases at J, with 12 bases between the two ends. Germline CDR1 and CDR2: KGHSH and LQKENI. The CDR3 DNA reads as TGTGCCAGCTCCACGGGGAGAGTCTACGAGCAGTACTTC. Translating gives CASSTGRVYEQYF.

This clonotype occurred many times. The chain links TRBV4-2 to TRBJ2-2, with D uncertain. CDR1 is LGHNA and CDR2 is YNFKEQ in the germline V gene. The CDR3 length is 14 residues. V gave up 4 bases and J gave up 6 bases, with 12 bases separating them. The CDR3 DNA follows: TGTGCCAGCAGCCCCCTGCGTGGTGCCGGGGAGCTGTTTTTT. Protein sequence: CASSPLRGAGELFF.

This clonotype was recorded at least ten times. This chain uses TRBV9 with TRBJ2-5, with D possibly being TRBD1 (6 bases). This CDR3 is 13 amino acids long. Per the germline V gene, CDR1 is SGDLS and CDR2 is YYNGEE. Trimming took off 4 bases at V and 4 bases at J, with 11 bases between the two ends. The CDR3 DNA reads as TGTGCCAGCAGCCTTACAGGGCGAGAGACCCAGTACTTC. It translates to CASSLTGRETQYF.

This clonotype was observed many times. The chain is built from TRBV5-6 and TRBJ1-1, with 9 bases aligning to TRBD1. Trimming removed 4 bases from V and 1 base from J; junction bases left unmatched: 8. Germline V lookup: CDR1 SGHDT, CDR2 YYEEEE. The CDR3 loop spans 16 amino acids. The CDR3 loop reads CASSVDRGAQNTEAFF. CDR3 DNA: TGTGCCAGCAGCGTGGACAGGGGAGCACAGAACACTGAAGCTTTCTTT. The full variable domain, completed using reference TRBV5-6 and TRBJ1-1, is DAGVTQSPTHLIKTRGQQVTLRCSPKSGHDTVSWYQQALGQGPQFIFQYYEEEERQRGNFPDRFSGHQFPNYSSELNVNALLLGDSALYLCASSVDRGAQNTEAFFGQGTRLTVV.

The sample holds many counts of this clonotype. This chain uses TRBV5-1 with TRBJ1-2, with D hard to call. The CDR3 has 13 residues. The V end lost 2 bases, the J end lost 4 bases, and 9 bases lay between the germline ends. Looked up from germline, CDR1 is SGHRS and CDR2 is YFSETQ. CDR3 protein: CASSLTRSYGYTF. The CDR3 DNA reads TGCGCCAGCAGCTTAACGAGGAGCTATGGCTACACCTTC. The entire variable domain, with the rest obtained from reference TRBV5-1 and TRBJ1-2, is as follows: KAGVTQTPRYLIKTRGQQVTLSCSPISGHRSVSWYQQTPGQGLQFLFEYFSETQRNKGNFPGRFSGRQFSNSRSEMNVSTLELGDSALYLCASSLTRSYGYTFGSGTRLTVV.

This clonotype was counted at least ten times. The chain links TRBV20-1 to TRBJ2-1, with 7 bases matching TRBD1. Germline V gene lookup returns CDR1 DFQATT and CDR2 SNEGSKA (reference sequence). This CDR3 is built from 14 residues. V lost 6 bases to trimming and J lost 5 bases; unmatched junction nucleotides: 10. In nucleotides, the CDR3 is TGCAGTGCCTCAAACAGGGGTCTAAACAATGAGCAGTTCTTC. This codes for CSASNRGLNNEQFF.

In this sample, this clonotype turned up many times. V gene TRBV3-1 combines with J gene TRBJ2-6; D gene uncertain. Germline V gene data show CDR1 as LGHDT and CDR2 as YNNKEL (reference sequence). The CDR3 runs 15 residues. V gave up 5 bases and J gave up 0 bases, with 8 bases separating them. CDR3 bases: TGTGCCAGCAGCAAAGGGATCTCTGGGGCCAACGTCCTGACTTTC. It translates to CASSKGISGANVLTF.

This clonotype has a count of ten or more. The chain links TRBV25-1 to TRBJ1-6; D possibly corresponds to TRBD1 (6 bases). CDR1 MGHDK and CDR2 SYGVNS come from the germline V gene. Trimming took off 6 bases at V and 10 bases at J, with 19 bases between the two ends. The CDR3 covers 15 residues. DNA of the CDR3: TGTGCCAGCAGCGCCTTCGGGGGGGCGGGATCACCCCTCCACTTT. Translating gives CASSAFGGAGSPLHF.

This clonotype was seen many times. The chain employs TRBV11-2 and TRBJ1-1; the D is unclear. CDR1 is SGHAT and CDR2 is FQNNGV in the germline V gene. V was trimmed by 5 bases and J by 5 bases, leaving 12 bases between them. There are 13 residues in the CDR3. The CDR3 loop reads CASSRGVGTEAFF. DNA for the CDR3: TGTGCCAGCAGCCGGGGAGTAGGGACTGAAGCTTTCTTT.

This clonotype was recorded many times. The genes are TRBV4-2 and TRBJ2-7; 13 bases align to TRBD2. Germline V gene data show CDR1 as LGHNA and CDR2 as YNFKEQ. The ends lost 1 base at V and 5 bases at J; junction bases unmatched: 2. This CDR3 comprises 15 residues. The CDR3 protein is CASSQGGLAGHEQYF. The CDR3 DNA follows: TGTGCCAGCAGCCAAGGGGGACTAGCGGGACACGAGCAGTACTTC.

This clonotype was detected many times. The CDR3, as DNA: TGCGCCAGCAGCCAAGATCCTGGGGCCAGGGGTGAAAAACTGTTTTTT. It encodes CASSQDPGARGEKLFF. This chain joins TRBV4-1 and TRBJ1-4; tentatively, D is TRBD1 (6 bases). This CDR3 has 16 residues. Between the trimmed V and J ends, which lost 0 bases and 7 bases, there was a span of 15 bases. CDR1 and CDR2 (germline): MGHRA, YSYEKL.

This clonotype came up many times. This chain connects TRBV29-1 to TRBJ2-5; the D gene is possibly TRBD1 (6 bases). V was cut by 7 bases and J by 3 bases, with 15 bases left in between. The CDR3 is 13 residues long. The germline gives CDR1 SQVTM, CDR2 ANQGSEA. The CDR3 DNA sequence: TGCAGCGCGGGACATACCCTGAAAGAGACCCAGTACTTC. Its protein product is CSAGHTLKETQYF. The complete variable domain, with remaining parts taken from reference TRBV29-1 and TRBJ2-5, reads SAVISQKPSRDICQRGTSLTIQCQVDSQVTMMFWYRQQPGQSLTLIATANQGSEATYESGFVIDKFPISRPNLTFSTLTVSNMSPEDSSIYLCSAGHTLKETQYFGPGTRLLVL.

This clonotype was recorded at least ten times. V is TRBV20-1 and J is TRBJ1-2, with a tentative D call TRBD1 (5 bases). This CDR3 has 15 amino acids. V was cut by 4 bases and J by 8 bases, with 23 bases left in between. Germline assignment: CDR1 DFQATT and CDR2 SNEGSKA (reference sequence). CDR3 amino acids: CSATRRDPREKGYTF. The DNA of the CDR3 is TGCAGTGCTACTCGCCGGGACCCTCGAGAGAAGGGCTACACCTTC.

This clonotype has at least ten counts. The V gene is TRBV20-1, the J gene TRBJ1-2; D uncertain. The CDR3 has 11 residues. V dropped 3 bases and J dropped 2 bases, with 4 bases sitting between them. CDR1 DFQATT and CDR2 SNEGSKA come from the germline V gene (reference sequence). The CDR3 sequence is CSASPNYGYTF. As DNA, the CDR3 is TGCAGTGCTAGCCCGAACTATGGCTACACCTTC.

This clonotype was detected ten times or more. The chain uses TRBV5-1 and TRBJ2-3; 10 bases fit TRBD1. CDR1 is SGHRS and CDR2 is YFSETQ in the germline V gene. V lost 0 bases and J lost 3; bases outside the gene matches: 4. CDR3 length: 16 residues. CDR3 DNA sequence: TGCGCCAGCAGCTTGGGGACAGGGGGAGGGACAGATACGCAGTATTTT. It encodes CASSLGTGGGTDTQYF.

In this sample, this clonotype turned up many times. The rearrangement links TRBV5-1 to TRBJ2-1, with 12 bases aligning to TRBD2. This CDR3 is 16 amino acids long. Germline V CDR1 and CDR2: SGHRS, YFSETQ. V lost 0 bases, J lost 3 bases, and 1 base stayed unmatched. This CDR3 is CASSLGTSGVYNEQFF. DNA for the CDR3: TGCGCCAGCAGCTTGGGGACTAGCGGGGTCTACAATGAGCAGTTCTTC.

A single count supports this clonotype. A much larger clone is a single base away; this may be a read error. This CDR3 reads CASSVRGPSYEQYF. For the CDR3, the DNA is TGTGCCAGCAGCGTTCGGGGACCCTCCTACGAGCAGTACTTC. This rearrangement joins TRBV9 to TRBJ2-7; the D call may be TRBD1 or TRBD2 (5 bases each). V lost 2 bases, J lost 0 bases, and 9 bases lay in between. The CDR3 covers 14 residues. Germline V gene lookup returns CDR1 SGDLS and CDR2 YYNGEE.

This clonotype has just a few counts. The CDR3 nucleotides read TGTGCCAGCAGTTTGAGGGGTCGAGGGCCTACCAAGTCAATGAACACTGAAGCTTTCTTT. As protein: CASSLRGRGPTKSMNTEAFF. The V gene is TRBV28, the J gene TRBJ1-1, with D perhaps TRBD1 (5 bases). The CDR3 runs to 20 residues. Trimming took 3 bases from V and 0 from J, leaving 26 bases between them. CDR1 MDHEN and CDR2 SYDVKM come from the germline V gene.